The clone carrying this T cell receptor (beta chain) was detected once. This table comes from immunoSEQ multiplex PCR, and its TCRdb copy is limited to in-frame clones, with some not included. The sample carries more than 90,000 clones, around four fifths recorded once. The CDR3 spans 16 residues. With 5 bases clipped from V and 4 bases from J, the junction kept 11 bases outside the gene matches. Germline CDR1 and CDR2: SEHNR and FQNEAQ (reference sequence). This specimen comes from a study of PD-L1 blockade in urothelial cancer. Time point specified: peripheral blood 6 weeks after treatment start. This sequence joins TRBV7-9 and TRBJ1-1, with 9 bases identical to TRBD1. The sequence was collected from an older man with urothelial cancer. The sample in question was PBMCs, obtained around atezolizumab (anti-PD-L1) treatment. The DNA for the CDR3 is TGTGCCAGCAGCACATACAGGGGGCGCGGGGTCACTGAAGCTTTCTTT. The encoded protein is CASSTYRGRGVTEAFF.